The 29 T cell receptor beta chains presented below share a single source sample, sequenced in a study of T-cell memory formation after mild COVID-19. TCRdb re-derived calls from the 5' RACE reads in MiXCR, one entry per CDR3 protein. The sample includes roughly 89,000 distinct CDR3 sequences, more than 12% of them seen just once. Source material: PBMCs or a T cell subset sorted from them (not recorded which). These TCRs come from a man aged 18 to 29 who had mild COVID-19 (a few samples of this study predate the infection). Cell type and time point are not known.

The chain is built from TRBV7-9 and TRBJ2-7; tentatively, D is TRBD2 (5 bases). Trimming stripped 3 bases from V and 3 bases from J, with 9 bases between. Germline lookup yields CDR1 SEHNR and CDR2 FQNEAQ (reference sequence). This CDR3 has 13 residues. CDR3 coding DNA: TGTGCCAGCAGCTTCCAAGAGGGCTACGAGCAGTACTTC. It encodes CASSFQEGYEQYF.

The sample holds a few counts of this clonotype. CDR3 in DNA: TGTGCCAGCAGCCAAGAGCCGGGGCCGTACTACGAGCAGTACTTC. Protein sequence: CASSQEPGPYYEQYF. The rearrangement uses TRBV14 and TRBJ2-7; D might be TRBD1 or TRBD2, each matching 5 bases. The V end was cut by 0 bases, the J end by 3 bases, with 12 bases between. The CDR3 sequence is 15 residues long. The germline V gene has CDR1 SGHDN and CDR2 FVKESK.

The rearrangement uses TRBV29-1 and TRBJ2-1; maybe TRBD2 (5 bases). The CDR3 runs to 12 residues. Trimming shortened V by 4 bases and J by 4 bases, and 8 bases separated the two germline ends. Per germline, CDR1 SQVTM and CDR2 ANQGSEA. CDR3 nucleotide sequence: TGCAGCGTTGCGGGGATATACAATGAGCAGTTCTTC. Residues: CSVAGIYNEQFF.

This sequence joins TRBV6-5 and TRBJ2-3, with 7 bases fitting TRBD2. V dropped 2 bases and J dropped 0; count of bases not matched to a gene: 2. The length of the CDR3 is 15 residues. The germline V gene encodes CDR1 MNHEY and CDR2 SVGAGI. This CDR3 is CASSYGRGSTDTQYF. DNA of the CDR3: TGTGCCAGCAGTTACGGGCGGGGGAGCACAGATACGCAGTATTTT.

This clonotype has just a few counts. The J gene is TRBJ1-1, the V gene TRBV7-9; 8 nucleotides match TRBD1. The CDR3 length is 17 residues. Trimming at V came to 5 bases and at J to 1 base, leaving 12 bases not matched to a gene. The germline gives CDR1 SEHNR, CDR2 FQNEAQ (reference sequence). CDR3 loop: CASSPRLIGTGNTEAFF. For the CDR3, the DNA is TGTGCCAGCAGCCCGCGTCTGATCGGGACAGGGAACACTGAAGCTTTCTTT.

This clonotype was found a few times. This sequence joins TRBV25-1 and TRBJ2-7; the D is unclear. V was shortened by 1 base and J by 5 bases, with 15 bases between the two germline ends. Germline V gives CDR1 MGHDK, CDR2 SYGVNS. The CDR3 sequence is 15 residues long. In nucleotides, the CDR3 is TGTGCCAGCAGTGAATTAGGCGACTTGACGGACGAGCAGTACTTC. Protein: CASSELGDLTDEQYF.

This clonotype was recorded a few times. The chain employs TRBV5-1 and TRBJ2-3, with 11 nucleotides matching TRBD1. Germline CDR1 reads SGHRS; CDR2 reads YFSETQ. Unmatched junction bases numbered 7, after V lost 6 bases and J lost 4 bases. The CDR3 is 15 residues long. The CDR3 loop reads CASNFRGQGADTQYF. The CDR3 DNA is TGCGCCAGCAATTTCAGGGGACAGGGGGCAGATACGCAGTATTTT.

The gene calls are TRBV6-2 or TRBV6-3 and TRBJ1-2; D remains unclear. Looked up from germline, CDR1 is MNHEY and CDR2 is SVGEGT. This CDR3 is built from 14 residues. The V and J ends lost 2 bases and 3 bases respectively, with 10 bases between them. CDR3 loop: CASSYPATDYGYTF. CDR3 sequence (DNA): TGTGCCAGCAGTTACCCCGCAACGGACTATGGCTACACCTTC.

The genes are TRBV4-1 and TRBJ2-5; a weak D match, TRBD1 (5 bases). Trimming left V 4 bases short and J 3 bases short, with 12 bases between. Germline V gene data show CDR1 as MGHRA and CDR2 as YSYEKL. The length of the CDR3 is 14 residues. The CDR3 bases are TGCGCCAGCAGCCCAATGGCAGGGAAAGAGACCCAGTACTTC. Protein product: CASSPMAGKETQYF.

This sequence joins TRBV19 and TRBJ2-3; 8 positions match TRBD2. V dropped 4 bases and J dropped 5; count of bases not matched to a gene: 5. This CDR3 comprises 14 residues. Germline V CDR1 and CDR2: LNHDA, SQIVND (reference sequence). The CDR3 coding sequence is TGTGCCAGTAGTAGGCGGGGGGATGTAGATACGCAGTATTTT. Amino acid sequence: CASSRRGDVDTQYF. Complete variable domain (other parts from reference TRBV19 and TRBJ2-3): DGGITQSPKYLFRKEGQNVTLSCEQNLNHDAMYWYRQDPGQGLRLIYYSQIVNDFQKGDIAEGYSVSREKKESFPLTVTSAQKNPTAFYLCASSRRGDVDTQYFGPGTRLTVL.

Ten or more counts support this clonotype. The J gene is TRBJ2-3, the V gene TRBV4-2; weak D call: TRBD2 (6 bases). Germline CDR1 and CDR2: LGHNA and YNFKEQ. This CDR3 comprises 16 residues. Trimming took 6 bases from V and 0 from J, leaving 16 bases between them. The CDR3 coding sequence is TGTGCCAGCAGTCAAAACGCCGGGAGTAGCACAGATACGCAGTATTTT. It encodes CASSQNAGSSTDTQYF.

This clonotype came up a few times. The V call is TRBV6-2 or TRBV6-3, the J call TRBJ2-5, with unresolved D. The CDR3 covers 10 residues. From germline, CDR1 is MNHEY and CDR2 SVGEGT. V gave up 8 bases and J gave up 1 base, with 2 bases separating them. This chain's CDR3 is CASAQETQYF. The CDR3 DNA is TGTGCCAGCGCCCAAGAGACCCAGTACTTC.

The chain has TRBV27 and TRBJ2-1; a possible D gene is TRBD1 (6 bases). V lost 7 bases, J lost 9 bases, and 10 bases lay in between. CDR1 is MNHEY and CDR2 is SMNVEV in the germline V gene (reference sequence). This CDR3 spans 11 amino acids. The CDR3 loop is CASNNRVEQFF. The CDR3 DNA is TGTGCCAGCAACAACAGGGTTGAGCAGTTCTTC.

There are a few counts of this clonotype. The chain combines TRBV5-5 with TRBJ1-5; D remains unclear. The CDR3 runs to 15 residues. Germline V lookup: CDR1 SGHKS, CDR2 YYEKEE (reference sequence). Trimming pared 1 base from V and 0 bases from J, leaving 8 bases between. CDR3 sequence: CASSLYSGSNQPQHF. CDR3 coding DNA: TGTGCCAGCAGCTTGTACTCCGGTAGCAATCAGCCCCAGCATTTT.

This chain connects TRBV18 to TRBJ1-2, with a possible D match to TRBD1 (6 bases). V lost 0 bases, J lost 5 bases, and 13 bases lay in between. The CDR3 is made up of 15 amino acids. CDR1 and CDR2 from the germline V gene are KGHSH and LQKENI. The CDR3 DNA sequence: TGTGCCAGCTCACCACCGGTGTCAGGGGAGTATGGCTACACCTTC. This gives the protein CASSPPVSGEYGYTF.

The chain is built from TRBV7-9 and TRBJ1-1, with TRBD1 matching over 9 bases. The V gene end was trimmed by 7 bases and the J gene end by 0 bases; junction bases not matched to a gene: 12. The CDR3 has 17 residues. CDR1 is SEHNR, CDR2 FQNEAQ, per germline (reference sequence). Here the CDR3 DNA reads TGTGCCAGCACCCCAAGTCCCGGGACAGGGATGAACACTGAAGCTTTCTTT. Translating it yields CASTPSPGTGMNTEAFF.

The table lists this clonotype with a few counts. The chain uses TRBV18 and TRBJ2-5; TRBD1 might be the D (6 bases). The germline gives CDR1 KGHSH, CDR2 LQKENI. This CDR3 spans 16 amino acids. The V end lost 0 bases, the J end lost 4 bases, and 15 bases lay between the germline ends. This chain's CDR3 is CASSPPGAGAAETQYF. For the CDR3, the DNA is TGTGCCAGCTCACCACCCGGCGCAGGGGCGGCAGAGACCCAGTACTTC.

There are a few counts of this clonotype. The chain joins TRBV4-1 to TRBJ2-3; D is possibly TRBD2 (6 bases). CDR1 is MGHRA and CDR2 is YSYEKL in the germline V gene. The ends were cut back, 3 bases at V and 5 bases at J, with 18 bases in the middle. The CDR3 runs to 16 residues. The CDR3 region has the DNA TGCGCCAGCAGCCACAGGGACTCAGGCCACGAAGATACGCAGTATTTT. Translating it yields CASSHRDSGHEDTQYF.

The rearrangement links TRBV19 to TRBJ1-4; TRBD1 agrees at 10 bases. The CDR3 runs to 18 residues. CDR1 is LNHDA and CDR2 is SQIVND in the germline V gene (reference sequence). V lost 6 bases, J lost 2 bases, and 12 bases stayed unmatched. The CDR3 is CASSPIYRQGATNEKLFF. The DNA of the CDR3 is TGTGCCAGTAGCCCCATCTACCGACAGGGGGCTACTAATGAAAAACTGTTTTTT.

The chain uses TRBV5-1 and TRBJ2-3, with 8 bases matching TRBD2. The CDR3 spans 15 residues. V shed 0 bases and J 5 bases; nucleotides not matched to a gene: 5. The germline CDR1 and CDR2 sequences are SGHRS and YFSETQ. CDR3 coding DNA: TGCGCCAGCAGCTTGGGGCAGCGGGGGAAAGATACGCAGTATTTT. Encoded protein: CASSLGQRGKDTQYF.

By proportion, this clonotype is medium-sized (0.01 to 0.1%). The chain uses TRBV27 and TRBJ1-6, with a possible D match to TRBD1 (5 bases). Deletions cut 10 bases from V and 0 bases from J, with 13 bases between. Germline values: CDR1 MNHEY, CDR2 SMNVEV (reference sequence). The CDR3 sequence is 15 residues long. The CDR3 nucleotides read TGTGCCACGGGGGGGAAAGCCTCCTATAATTCACCCCTCCACTTT. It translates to CATGGKASYNSPLHF.

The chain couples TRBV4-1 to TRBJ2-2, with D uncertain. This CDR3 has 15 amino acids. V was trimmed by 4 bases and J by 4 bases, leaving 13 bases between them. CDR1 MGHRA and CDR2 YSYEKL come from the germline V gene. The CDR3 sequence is CASSLSGLSTGELFF. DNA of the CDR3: TGCGCCAGCAGCCTTAGTGGATTGAGCACCGGGGAGCTGTTTTTT.

The CDR3 loop is CASSASGTENTEAFF. CDR3 nucleotide sequence: TGTGCCAGCAGCGCCTCCGGGACAGAGAACACTGAAGCTTTCTTT. The V gene is TRBV7-3, the J gene TRBJ1-1, with TRBD1 matching over 7 bases. The CDR3 is 15 residues long. V shed 5 bases and J 1 base; nucleotides not matched to a gene: 7. Germline V lookup: CDR1 SGHTA, CDR2 FQGTGA.

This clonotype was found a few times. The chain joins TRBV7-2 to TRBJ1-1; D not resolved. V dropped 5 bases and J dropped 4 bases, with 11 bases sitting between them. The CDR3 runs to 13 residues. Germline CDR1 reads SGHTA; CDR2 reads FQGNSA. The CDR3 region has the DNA TGTGCCAGCAGCACCCCCATGACCACTGAAGCTTTCTTT. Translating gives CASSTPMTTEAFF.

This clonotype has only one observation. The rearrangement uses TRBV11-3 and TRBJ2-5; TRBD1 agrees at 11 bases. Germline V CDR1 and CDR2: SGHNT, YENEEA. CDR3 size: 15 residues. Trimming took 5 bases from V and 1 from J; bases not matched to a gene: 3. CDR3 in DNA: TGTGCCAGCAGCGCGGGACAGGGGGTCCAAGAGACCCAGTACTTC. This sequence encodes CASSAGQGVQETQYF.

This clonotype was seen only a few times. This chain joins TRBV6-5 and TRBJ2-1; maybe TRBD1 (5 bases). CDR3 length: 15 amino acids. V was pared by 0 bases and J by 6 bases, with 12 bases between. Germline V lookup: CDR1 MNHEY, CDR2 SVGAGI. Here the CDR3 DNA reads TGTGCCAGCAGTTACTCTCCGCAGGGTGCCAATGAGCAGTTCTTC. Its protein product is CASSYSPQGANEQFF.

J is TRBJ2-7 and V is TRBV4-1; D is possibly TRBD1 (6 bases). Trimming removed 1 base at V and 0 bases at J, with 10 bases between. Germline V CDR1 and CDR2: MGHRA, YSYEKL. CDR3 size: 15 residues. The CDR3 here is CASSQAAGVSYEQYV. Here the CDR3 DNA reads TGCGCCAGCAGCCAAGCCGCAGGGGTCTCCTACGAGCAGTACGTC.

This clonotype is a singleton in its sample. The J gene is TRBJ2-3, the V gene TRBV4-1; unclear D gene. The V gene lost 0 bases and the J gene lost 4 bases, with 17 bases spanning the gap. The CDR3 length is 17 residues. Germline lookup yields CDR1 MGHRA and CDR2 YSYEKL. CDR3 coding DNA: TGCGCCAGCAGCCAAGATCAAGCCGAACTACGACCAGATACGCAGTATTTT. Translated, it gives CASSQDQAELRPDTQYF.

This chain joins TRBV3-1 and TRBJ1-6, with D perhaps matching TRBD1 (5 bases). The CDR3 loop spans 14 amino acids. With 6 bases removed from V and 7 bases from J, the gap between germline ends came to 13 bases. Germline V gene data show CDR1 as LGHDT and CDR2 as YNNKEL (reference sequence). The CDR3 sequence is CASRNRQYNSPLHF. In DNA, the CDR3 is TGTGCCAGCAGGAACCGACAGTACAATTCACCCCTCCACTTT.